This passage covers 18 T cell receptor beta chains from one sample sequenced in a study of beta chain features in type 1 diabetes. General observations from the study: Type 1 diabetes patients had TCRB CDR3s that were shorter (moderately but significantly so) in all four CD4+ subsets.

The isolated RNA, all of it, was reverse transcribed, so expressed TCRB transcripts were what got sequenced. Measured with immunoSEQ multiplex PCR; TCRdb has only the in-frame clones, and not every one. The top ten clones hold over 0.01% of a sample with 250,000 to 300,000 clones, about 24% of them seen once. Their cognate antigens are unknown. Sequenced: naive CD4+ T cells from blood. The receptor set was obtained from a woman aged 30 to 39 with type 1 diabetes.

This clone showed up just a few times. This chain uses TRBV30 with TRBJ1-1, with D unclear. Germline V gene sequence: CDR1 GTSNPN, CDR2 SVGIG (reference sequence). The CDR3 spans 15 residues. V was trimmed by 0 bases and J by 5 bases, leaving 16 bases between them. The CDR3 here is CAWSVPRVRLTEAFF. The CDR3 DNA reads TGTGCCTGGAGTGTACCCCGGGTCCGTTTAACTGAAGCTTTCTTT.

The chain recombines TRBV9 with TRBJ1-1, with D uncertain. Looked up from germline, CDR1 is SGDLS and CDR2 is YYNGEE. V shed 4 bases and J shed 7 bases, with 11 bases lying between them. The CDR3 consists of 12 residues. The CDR3 sequence is CASSQDFGEAFF. The DNA of the CDR3 is TGTGCCAGCAGCCAGGATTTCGGTGAAGCTTTCTTT.

This clone was detected only a few times. Different DNA sequences within this sample yield the same CDR3. The rearrangement links TRBV7-9 to TRBJ2-3; TRBD2 matches at 10 bases. J gave up 0 bases and V 5 bases, and 5 bases lay outside the gene matches. From germline, CDR1 is SEHNR and CDR2 FQNEAQ (reference sequence). This CDR3 region has 16 residues. The CDR3 spells CASSPGLAASTDTQYF. In nucleotides, the CDR3 is TGTGCCAGCAGCCCCGGACTAGCGGCTAGCACAGATACGCAGTATTTT.

This clone was seen more than once but under ten times. The chain links TRBV10-3 to TRBJ2-7; D is undetermined. With 10 bases removed from V and 6 bases from J, the gap between germline ends came to 13 bases. This CDR3 comprises 11 residues. CDR1 ENHRY and CDR2 SYGVKD come from the germline V gene. DNA of the CDR3: TGTGCCAGTGGGTGGGCCGGCGAGCAGTACTTC. The encoded protein is CASGWAGEQYF.

This clone was seen a handful of times. Additional DNA sequences in this sample encode the identical CDR3. The V gene is TRBV5-1, the J gene TRBJ2-5; D is unresolved. The germline V and J ends were trimmed by 2 bases and 2 bases, with 10 bases remaining between them. The CDR3 loop spans 14 amino acids. Germline loops: CDR1 SGHRS, CDR2 YFSETQ. CDR3 in amino acids: CASSLGTVQETQYF. Here the CDR3 DNA reads TGCGCCAGCAGCTTAGGAACAGTTCAAGAGACCCAGTACTTC.

The count of this clone is one. This sequence joins TRBV7-9 and TRBJ1-1, with D hard to call. The V end lost 6 bases, the J end lost 3 bases, and 8 bases lay between the germline ends. The CDR3 length is 12 residues. The germline gives CDR1 SEHNR, CDR2 FQNEAQ (reference sequence). The CDR3 region has the DNA TGTGCCAGCAGATTATCAGACACTGAAGCTTTCTTT. Amino acids: CASRLSDTEAFF.

The chain has TRBV25-1 and TRBJ2-3, with D unresolved. This CDR3 is 14 amino acids long. The V gene's germline CDR1 is MGHDK and CDR2 SYGVNS. The ends were cut back, 3 bases at V and 2 bases at J, with 9 bases in the middle. The CDR3 here is CASSDRGFTDTQYF. For the CDR3, the DNA is TGTGCCAGCAGTGACAGAGGATTCACAGATACGCAGTATTTT.

The rearrangement joins TRBV11-1 to TRBJ2-1; TRBD2 aligns across 7 bases. CDR3 length equals 12 residues. In germline, CDR1 is SGHAT, CDR2 FQDESV (reference sequence). J gave up 6 bases and V 4 bases, and 0 bases lay outside the gene matches. This chain's CDR3 is CASSWGGNEQFF. CDR3 in DNA: TGTGCCAGCAGCTGGGGGGGCAATGAGCAGTTCTTC.

The V call is TRBV11-2, the J call TRBJ2-1; D call uncertain. Germline V gene sequence: CDR1 SGHAT, CDR2 FQNNGV. The CDR3 extends over 15 amino acids. Trimming removed 5 bases at V and 8 bases at J, with 19 bases between. In nucleotides, the CDR3 is TGTGCCAGCAGCCCGTCCGGAGTGAGAGCCCATGAGCAGTTCTTC. It translates to CASSPSGVRAHEQFF.

This rearrangement joins TRBV30 to TRBJ1-3; D gene uncertain. CDR3 size: 16 residues. Per the germline V gene, CDR1 is GTSNPN and CDR2 is SVGIG (reference sequence). Trimming cost V 0 bases and J 0 bases, with 12 bases left between them. The CDR3, as DNA: TGTGCCTGGAGTGTCCCCACACACAACTCTGGAAACACCATATATTTT. As protein: CAWSVPTHNSGNTIYF.

The CDR3 reads CASSPFSSAEYEQYF. The CDR3 nucleotides read TGTGCCAGCTCACCATTTAGCAGCGCTGAGTACGAGCAGTACTTC. The chain has TRBV18 and TRBJ2-7; D gene unclear. The CDR3 sequence is 15 residues long. V gave up 2 bases and J gave up 4 bases, with 15 bases separating them. Germline V gene data show CDR1 as KGHSH and CDR2 as LQKENI.

In DNA, the CDR3 is TGTGCCAGTAGTATGGGACAACTAGGAGAGGATACGCAGTATTTT. It encodes CASSMGQLGEDTQYF. The chain joins TRBV19 to TRBJ2-3, with D tentatively TRBD1 (6 bases). In germline, CDR1 is LNHDA, CDR2 SQIVND (reference sequence). This CDR3 spans 15 amino acids. The ends were cut back, 3 bases at V and 6 bases at J, with 16 bases in the middle.

This clone came up a few times. In nucleotides, the CDR3 is TGTGCCAGCAGCTTAAGCGCGGGGCCCGAAGCTTTCTTT. This sequence encodes CASSLSAGPEAFF. The V call is TRBV7-3, the J call TRBJ1-1, with D possibly being TRBD1 (5 bases). V gave up 1 base and J gave up 8 bases, with 11 bases separating them. The CDR3 spans 13 residues. CDR1 SGHTA and CDR2 FQGTGA come from the germline V gene.

This clone appeared a few times. The chain is built from TRBV28 and TRBJ2-7; 7 bases are a match to TRBD1. The CDR3 totals 12 residues. CDR1 and CDR2 (germline): MDHEN, SYDVKM. The ends lost 6 bases at V and 4 bases at J; junction bases unmatched: 3. The CDR3 protein is CASRGTAYEQYF. The CDR3 coding sequence is TGTGCCAGCAGAGGGACAGCGTACGAGCAGTACTTC.

V usage is TRBV30 and J usage is TRBJ2-7; TRBD1 agrees at 10 bases. The V gene end was trimmed by 2 bases and the J gene end by 6 bases; junction bases not matched to a gene: 4. The CDR3 contains 13 residues. Germline V gives CDR1 GTSNPN, CDR2 SVGIG (reference sequence). In DNA, the CDR3 is TGTGCCTGGAGTTCCGGGACAGGGGTCGAGCAGTACTTC. Protein: CAWSSGTGVEQYF.

This clone was counted a few times. This sequence joins TRBV25-1 and TRBJ1-1, with TRBD1 identical over 9 bases. V lost 6 bases and J lost 8; bases outside the gene matches: 4. In germline, CDR1 is MGHDK, CDR2 SYGVNS. This CDR3 spans 12 amino acids. The CDR3 region has the DNA TGTGCCAGCAGCGCGACAGGGGGAGAAGCTTTCTTT. It is translated as CASSATGGEAFF.

This clone was seen more than once but under ten times. The V call is TRBV5-1, the J call TRBJ2-7; TRBD1 agrees at 9 bases. Trimming removed 4 bases from V and 3 bases from J; junction bases left unmatched: 14. CDR3 length: 17 amino acids. The germline gives CDR1 SGHRS, CDR2 YFSETQ. The CDR3 DNA reads TGCGCCAGCAGCCTCAGGCTTCCGACAGGGGGACACTACGAGCAGTACTTC. Translated, it gives CASSLRLPTGGHYEQYF.

J is TRBJ1-1 and V is TRBV10-3, with a possible D match to TRBD1 (5 bases). V gave up 7 bases and J gave up 2 bases, with 14 bases separating them. The CDR3 covers 14 residues. The germline V gene encodes CDR1 ENHRY and CDR2 SYGVKD. The CDR3 coding sequence is TGTGCCATCACGCAGGGCTCGGCAAACACTGAAGCTTTCTTT. Protein: CAITQGSANTEAFF.